These 5 T cell receptor beta chains were all obtained from the same sample, sequenced in a study of cytomegalovirus exposure and HLA in healthy donors. The PCR made use of 60 Vbeta and 13 Jbeta primers. TCRdb's table, derived via immunoSEQ multiplex PCR, lists solely in-frame clones and lacks some. Seen here are 150,000 to 200,000 clones, under 90% observed once, and the top ten hold 4% to 6%. Sample: PBMCs. The receptor source for this set is a man aged 18 to 35 in good health and CMV-seronegative.

The chain carries TRBV15 and TRBJ1-1, with 9 bases fitting TRBD1. Germline V gene lookup returns CDR1 LNHNV and CDR2 YYDKDF (reference sequence). Trimming removed 0 bases from V and 6 bases from J; junction bases left unmatched: 2. There are 14 residues in the CDR3. For the CDR3, the DNA is TGTGCCACCAGCAGAGACAGGACAGGGGCTGAAGCTTTCTTT. Its translation is CATSRDRTGAEAFF.

This chain uses TRBV11-2 with TRBJ1-4; possibly TRBD1 for D (5 bases). Germline V gives CDR1 SGHAT, CDR2 FQNNGV. V dropped 0 bases and J dropped 8 bases, with 16 bases sitting between them. This CDR3 region has 16 residues. CDR3 sequence: CASSLELAGLEEKLFF. The DNA for the CDR3 is TGTGCCAGCAGCTTAGAATTGGCAGGGCTAGAGGAAAAACTGTTTTTT. Combining the CDR3 with reference TRBV11-2 and TRBJ1-4 gives the whole variable domain EAGVAQSPRYKIIEKRQSVAFWCNPISGHATLYWYQQILGQGPKLLIQFQNNGVVDDSQLPKDRFSAERLKGVDSTLKIQPAKLEDSAVYLCASSLELAGLEEKLFFGSGTQLSVL.

The chain couples TRBV5-6 to TRBJ2-7; D is perhaps TRBD1 (5 bases). The germline V and J ends were trimmed by 0 bases and 7 bases, with 5 bases remaining between them. CDR1 is SGHDT and CDR2 is YYEEEE in the germline V gene. The CDR3 has 11 amino acids. This chain's CDR3 is CASSLGTEQYF. DNA for the CDR3: TGTGCCAGCAGCTTGGGGACAGAGCAGTACTTC. Full variable domain (outside the CDR3, taken from reference TRBV5-6 and TRBJ2-7): DAGVTQSPTHLIKTRGQQVTLRCSPKSGHDTVSWYQQALGQGPQFIFQYYEEEERQRGNFPDRFSGHQFPNYSSELNVNALLLGDSALYLCASSLGTEQYFGPGTRLTVT.

The gene calls are TRBV6-6 and TRBJ1-5; the D gene is possibly TRBD1 (6 bases). Between the trimmed V and J ends, which lost 4 bases and 3 bases, there was a span of 13 bases. The germline CDR1 and CDR2 sequences are MNHNY and SVGAGI (reference sequence). The CDR3 consists of 15 residues. The CDR3 DNA reads as TGTGCCAGCAGTTCGGACAGAAGATTCAATCAGCCCCAGCATTTT. Encoded protein: CASSSDRRFNQPQHF.

This rearrangement joins TRBV2 to TRBJ2-5; TRBD2 agrees at 7 bases. Germline V gives CDR1 SNHLY, CDR2 FYNNEI. CDR3 length: 12 residues. J was trimmed by 5 bases and V by 11 bases; bases with no gene match: 8. The CDR3 region has the DNA TGTGCCGCCCGACAAGCGGGGGAGACCCAGTACTTC. It codes for CAARQAGETQYF.